This T cell receptor (beta chain) was identified in a study of T cells after yellow fever vaccination. Ten or more counts support this clonotype. What it binds is not known. Whole-study results and caveats: At about 97% for CD4 and approximately 89% for CD8, most primary-vaccination clones showed up again after the booster. Contaminants from the bulk population, in the form of abundant clonotypes, could be found in FACS-sorted repertoires. Faster peaking, at day 5 versus 15, marked a secondary response that was weaker.

Synthesis of TCR cDNA relied on 5'RACE template switching, which attached a universal primer site and UMIs. TCRdb analysed the 5' RACE reads with MiXCR anew, one entry per CDR3 protein. The sample holds roughly 240,000 distinct CDR3 sequences; about 7% are singletons and the top ten take 1% to 1.2%. The CDR3 extends over 15 amino acids. V lost 7 bases and J lost 0; bases outside the gene matches: 5. Per germline, CDR1 SNHLY and CDR2 FYNNEI. This chain uses TRBV2 with TRBJ2-3, with TRBD2 matching over 9 bases. The sequencing used CD4+ T cells sorted from PBMCs, collected on the day of the yellow fever booster vaccination. This receptor was taken from a man between 25 and 39 years old who received the YFV17D yellow fever vaccine. This CDR3 reads CASNRLAVSTDTQYF. DNA for the CDR3: TGTGCCAGCAACAGACTAGCGGTCAGCACAGATACGCAGTATTTT. Full variable domain (missing parts from reference TRBV2 and TRBJ2-3): EPEVTQTPSHQVTQMGQEVILRCVPISNHLYFYWYRQILGQKVEFLVSFYNNEISEKSEIFDDQFSVERPDGSNFTLKIRSTKLEDSAMYFCASNRLAVSTDTQYFGPGTRLTVL.